Below, one T cell receptor (beta chain) is given with its context. This sample includes further DNA sequences coding for the same CDR3. The data are from a study of blood T cell repertoires in COVID-19. Study-wide context: The cDNA or gDNA used as material had been derived from T cells, B-cell-depleted T cells, or PBMCs.

Clones were read by immunoSEQ multiplex PCR, and TCRdb kept only the in-frame ones, dropping some. The table has roughly 500,000 clones, roughly 87% seen once. Input material: peripheral blood. The origin of this receptor is a man between 18 and 29 years old with COVID-19, enrolled during active disease.

CDR3 coding DNA: TGTGCCAGCTCACCCGGTGGAGAGACCCAGTACTTC. Translation: CASSPGGETQYF. The chain links TRBV18 to TRBJ2-5; no clear D gene. The V end was cut by 3 bases, the J end by 4 bases, with 6 bases between. This CDR3 comprises 12 residues. Germline CDR1 reads KGHSH; CDR2 reads LQKENI.